The T cell receptor (beta chain) under discussion was sequenced for a study of blood T cell repertoires in COVID-19. In the study overall: Sites across the United States, Italy and Spain contributed samples from acute and convalescent COVID-19. Sources were T cells, B-cell-depleted T cells, or PBMCs; the material itself was cDNA or gDNA.

Study processing details: Amplification of reference gene primers was used by the study to estimate nucleated cell counts. The protocol was immunoSEQ multiplex PCR, while the TCRdb copy is restricted to in-frame clones and leaves out a portion. V and J calls and clone size follow that table, whereas D and trimming were derived from the DNA. The data contain about 480,000 clones, 75% to 90% of them singletons. Trimming left V 7 bases short and J 5 bases short, with 12 bases between. The germline V gene encodes CDR1 SNHLY and CDR2 FYNNEI. The length of the CDR3 is 12 residues. In Seattle, patients joined the study during active infection and were tracked longitudinally.

The sequence came from a man between 18 and 35 years old with COVID-19, enrolled during active disease. The sequenced material came from peripheral blood. The chain links TRBV2 to TRBJ2-7; perhaps TRBD1 as D (6 bases). As DNA, the CDR3 is TGTGCCAGCAACCAGGGGTCCCACGAGCAGTACTTC. This codes for CASNQGSHEQYF.